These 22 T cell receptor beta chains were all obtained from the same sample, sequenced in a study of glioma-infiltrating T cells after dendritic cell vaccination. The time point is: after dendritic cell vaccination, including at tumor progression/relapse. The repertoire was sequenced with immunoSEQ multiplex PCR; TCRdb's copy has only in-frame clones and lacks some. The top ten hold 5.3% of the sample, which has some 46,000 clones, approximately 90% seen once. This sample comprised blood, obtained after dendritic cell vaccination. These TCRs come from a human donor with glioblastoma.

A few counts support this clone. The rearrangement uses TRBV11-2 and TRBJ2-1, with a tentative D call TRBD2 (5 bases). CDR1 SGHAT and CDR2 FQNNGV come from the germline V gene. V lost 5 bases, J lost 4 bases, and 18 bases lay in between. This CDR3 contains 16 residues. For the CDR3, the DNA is TGTGCCAGCAGCCGACAAAACGTCGGGATTTACAATGAGCAGTTCTTC. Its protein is CASSRQNVGIYNEQFF.

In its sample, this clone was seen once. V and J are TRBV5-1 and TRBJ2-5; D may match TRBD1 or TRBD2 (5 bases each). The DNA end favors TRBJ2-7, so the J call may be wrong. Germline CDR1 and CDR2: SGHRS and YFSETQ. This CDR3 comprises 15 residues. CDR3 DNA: TGCGCCAGCAGCCTCCACGGTGGGGGCTCCTACGAGCAGTACTTC. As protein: CASSLHGGGSYEQYF.

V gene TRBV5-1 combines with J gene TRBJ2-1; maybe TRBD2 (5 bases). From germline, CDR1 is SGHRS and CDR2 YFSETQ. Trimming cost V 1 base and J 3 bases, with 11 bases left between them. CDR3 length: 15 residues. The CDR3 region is CASSLITGNYNEQFF. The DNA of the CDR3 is TGCGCCAGCAGCTTGATTACGGGGAACTACAATGAGCAGTTCTTC. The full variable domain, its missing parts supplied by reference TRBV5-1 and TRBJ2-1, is KAGVTQTPRYLIKTRGQQVTLSCSPISGHRSVSWYQQTPGQGLQFLFEYFSETQRNKGNFPGRFSGRQFSNSRSEMNVSTLELGDSALYLCASSLITGNYNEQFFGPGTRLTVL.

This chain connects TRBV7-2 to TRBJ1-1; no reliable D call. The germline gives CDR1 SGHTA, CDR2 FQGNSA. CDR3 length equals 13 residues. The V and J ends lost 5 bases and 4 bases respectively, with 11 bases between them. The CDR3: CASSQEIRTEAFF. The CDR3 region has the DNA TGTGCCAGCAGCCAAGAGATCCGCACTGAAGCTTTCTTT.

The CDR3: CASSFEGTSGRYEQYF. DNA of the CDR3: TGTGCCAGCAGCTTTGAGGGGACTAGCGGGAGGTACGAGCAGTACTTC. The rearrangement links TRBV7-2 to TRBJ2-7; 15 bases align to TRBD2. This CDR3 spans 16 amino acids. Germline V gives CDR1 SGHTA, CDR2 FQGNSA. V lost 3 bases to trimming and J lost 4 bases; unmatched junction nucleotides: 4.

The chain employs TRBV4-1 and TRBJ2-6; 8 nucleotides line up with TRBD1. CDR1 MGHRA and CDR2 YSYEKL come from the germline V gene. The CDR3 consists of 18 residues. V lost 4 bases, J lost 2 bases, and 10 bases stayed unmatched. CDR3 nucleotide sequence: TGCGCCAGCAGCCGAGGCAGACAGGGGCCCGCTGGGGCCAACGTCCTGACTTTC. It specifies CASSRGRQGPAGANVLTF.

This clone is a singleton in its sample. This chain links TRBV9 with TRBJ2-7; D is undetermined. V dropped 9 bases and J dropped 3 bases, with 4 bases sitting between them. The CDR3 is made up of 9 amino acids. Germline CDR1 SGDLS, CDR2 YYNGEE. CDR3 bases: TGTGCCACAGTCTACGAGCAGTACTTC. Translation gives CATVYEQYF.

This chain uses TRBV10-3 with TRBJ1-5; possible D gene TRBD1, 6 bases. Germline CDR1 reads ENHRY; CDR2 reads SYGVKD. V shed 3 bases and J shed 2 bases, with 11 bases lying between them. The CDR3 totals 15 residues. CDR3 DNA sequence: TGTGCCATCAGTGACCGGGGACAAGGCAATCAGCCCCAGCATTTT. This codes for CAISDRGQGNQPQHF.

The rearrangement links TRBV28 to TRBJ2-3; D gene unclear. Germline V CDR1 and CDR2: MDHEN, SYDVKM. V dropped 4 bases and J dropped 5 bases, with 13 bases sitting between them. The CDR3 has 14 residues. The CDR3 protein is CASSSNGLGDTQYF. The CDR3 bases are TGTGCCAGCAGTTCCAATGGCCTAGGAGATACGCAGTATTTT. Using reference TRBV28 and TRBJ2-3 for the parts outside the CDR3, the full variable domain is DVKVTQSSRYLVKRTGEKVFLECVQDMDHENMFWYRQDPGLGLRLIYFSYDVKMKEKGDIPEGYSVSREKKERFSLILESASTNQTSMYLCASSSNGLGDTQYFGPGTRLTVL.

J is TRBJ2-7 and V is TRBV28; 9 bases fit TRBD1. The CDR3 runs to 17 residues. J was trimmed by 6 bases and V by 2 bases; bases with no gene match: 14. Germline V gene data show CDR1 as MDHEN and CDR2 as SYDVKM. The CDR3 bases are TGTGCCAGCAGTTTAAGGGGCCCACGACAGGGGGGTTCCGAGCAGTACTTC. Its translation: CASSLRGPRQGGSEQYF.

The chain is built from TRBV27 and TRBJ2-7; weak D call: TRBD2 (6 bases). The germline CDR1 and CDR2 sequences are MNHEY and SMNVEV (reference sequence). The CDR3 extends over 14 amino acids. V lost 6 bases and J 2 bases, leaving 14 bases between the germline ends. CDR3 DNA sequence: TGTGCCAGCAGGACGGGAGTTAGGCCCTACGAGCAGTACTTC. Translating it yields CASRTGVRPYEQYF.

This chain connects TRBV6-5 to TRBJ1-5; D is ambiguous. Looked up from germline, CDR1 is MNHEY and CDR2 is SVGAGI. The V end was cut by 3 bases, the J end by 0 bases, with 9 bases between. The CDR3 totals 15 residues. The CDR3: CASSYSRNSNQPQHF. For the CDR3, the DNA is TGTGCCAGCAGTTATTCGCGGAATAGCAATCAGCCCCAGCATTTT.

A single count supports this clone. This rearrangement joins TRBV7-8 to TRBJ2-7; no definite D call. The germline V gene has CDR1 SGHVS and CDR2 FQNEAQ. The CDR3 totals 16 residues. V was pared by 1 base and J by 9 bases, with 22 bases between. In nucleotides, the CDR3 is TGTGCCAGCAGCTTAGATCCCCTAAATCTAGTCACTGTGCAGTACTTC. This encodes CASSLDPLNLVTVQYF.

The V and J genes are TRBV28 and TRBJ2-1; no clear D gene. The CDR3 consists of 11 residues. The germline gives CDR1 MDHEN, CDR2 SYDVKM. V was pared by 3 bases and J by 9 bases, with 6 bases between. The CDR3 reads CASSFNGEQFF. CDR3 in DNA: TGTGCCAGCAGTTTCAACGGTGAGCAGTTCTTC.

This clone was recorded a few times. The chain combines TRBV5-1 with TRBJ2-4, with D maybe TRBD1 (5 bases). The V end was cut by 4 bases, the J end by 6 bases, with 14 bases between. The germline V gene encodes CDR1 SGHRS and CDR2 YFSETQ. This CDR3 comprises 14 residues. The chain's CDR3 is CASSGLEQGNIQYF. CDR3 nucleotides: TGCGCCAGCAGCGGCTTGGAGCAGGGAAACATTCAGTACTTC.

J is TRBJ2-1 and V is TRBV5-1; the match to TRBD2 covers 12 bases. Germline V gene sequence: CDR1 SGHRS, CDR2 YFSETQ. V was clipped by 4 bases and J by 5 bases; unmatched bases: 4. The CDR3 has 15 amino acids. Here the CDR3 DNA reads TGCGCCAGCAGCGCCGGACTAGCGGGGCACAATGAGCAGTTCTTC. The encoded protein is CASSAGLAGHNEQFF.

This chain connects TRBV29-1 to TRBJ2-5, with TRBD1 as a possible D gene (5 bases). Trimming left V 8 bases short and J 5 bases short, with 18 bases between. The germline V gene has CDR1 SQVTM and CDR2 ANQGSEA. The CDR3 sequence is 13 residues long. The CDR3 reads CSIGRIKGETQYF. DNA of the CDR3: TGCAGCATTGGACGAATAAAGGGGGAGACCCAGTACTTC.

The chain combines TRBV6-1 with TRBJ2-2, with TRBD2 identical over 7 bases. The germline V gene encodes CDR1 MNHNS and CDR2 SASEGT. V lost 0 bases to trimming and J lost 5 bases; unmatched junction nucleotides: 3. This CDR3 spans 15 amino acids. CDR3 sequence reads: CASSEAARGTGELFF. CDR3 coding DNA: TGTGCCAGCAGTGAAGCAGCGCGGGGGACCGGGGAGCTGTTTTTT.

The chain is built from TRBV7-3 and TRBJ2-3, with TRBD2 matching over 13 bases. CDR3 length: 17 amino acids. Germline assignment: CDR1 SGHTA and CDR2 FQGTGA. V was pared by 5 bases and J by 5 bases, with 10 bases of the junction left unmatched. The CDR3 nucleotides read TGTGCCAGCAGCGTCCAACTAGCGGGAGGGGGGAGAGATACGCAGTATTTT. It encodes CASSVQLAGGGRDTQYF. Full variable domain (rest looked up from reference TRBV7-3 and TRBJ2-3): GAGVSQTPSNKVTEKGKYVELRCDPISGHTALYWYRQSLGQGPEFLIYFQGTGAADDSGLPNDRFFAVRPEGSVSTLKIQRTERGDSAVYLCASSVQLAGGGRDTQYFGPGTRLTVL.

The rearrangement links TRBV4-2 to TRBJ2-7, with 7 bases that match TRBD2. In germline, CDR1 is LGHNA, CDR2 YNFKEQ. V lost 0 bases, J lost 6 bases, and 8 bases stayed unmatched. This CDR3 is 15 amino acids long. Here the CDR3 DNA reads TGTGCCAGCAGCCAAGAACGTGGGAGGGGTTCCGAGCAGTACTTC. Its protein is CASSQERGRGSEQYF.

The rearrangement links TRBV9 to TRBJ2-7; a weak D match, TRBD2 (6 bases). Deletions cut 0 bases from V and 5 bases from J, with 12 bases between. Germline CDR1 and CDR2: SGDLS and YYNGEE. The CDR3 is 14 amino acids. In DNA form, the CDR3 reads TGTGCCAGCAGCGTAGCGGGAGATCATGACGAGCAGTACTTC. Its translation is CASSVAGDHDEQYF.

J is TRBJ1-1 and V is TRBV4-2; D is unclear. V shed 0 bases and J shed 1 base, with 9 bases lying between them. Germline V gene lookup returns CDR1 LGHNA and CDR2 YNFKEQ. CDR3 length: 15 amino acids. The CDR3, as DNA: TGTGCCAGCAGCCAAGACGGCCGGGGGAACACTGAAGCTTTCTTT. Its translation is CASSQDGRGNTEAFF.